Listed here are 20 T cell receptor beta chains from one sample, sequenced in a study of blood T cells in healthy people across ages. A sample-barcoded 5' primer and a J-beta primer mix were used in a second PCR of roughly 6 to 11 cycles. One entry per CDR3 protein results from TCRdb running MiXCR on the 5' RACE reads. The sample includes around 1,000,000 distinct CDR3 sequences, around two fifths seen only once; the top ten take less than 15%. The sequenced sample consisted of blood. Every receptor here comes from a man between 18 and 29 years old in good health.

This clonotype has more than one count but fewer than ten. V usage is TRBV7-9 and J usage is TRBJ1-1, with D unclear. The CDR3 contains 14 residues. The V gene lost 2 bases and the J gene lost 3 bases, with 10 bases spanning the gap. Germline V gives CDR1 SEHNR, CDR2 FQNEAQ (reference sequence). The CDR3 region has the DNA TGTGCCAGCAGCTTAAGGGAAAGGGACACTGAAGCTTTCTTT. It translates to CASSLRERDTEAFF.

This clonotype showed up just a few times. V gene TRBV12-3 or TRBV12-4 combines with J gene TRBJ2-7; D not resolved. V lost 5 bases and J 7 bases, leaving 15 bases between the germline ends. The CDR3 totals 13 residues. The CDR3 region has the DNA TGTGCCAGCAGTCAGTCAATACTTGGGGAGCAGTACTTC. Translated, it gives CASSQSILGEQYF.

The chain has TRBV7-9 and TRBJ2-7, with D hard to call. The CDR3 consists of 12 residues. Trimming left V 2 bases short and J 9 bases short, with 11 bases between. Germline lookup yields CDR1 SEHNR and CDR2 FQNEAQ (reference sequence). In DNA form, the CDR3 reads TGTGCCAGCAGCTTATTGCCATCGGGGCAGTACTTC. It yields the protein CASSLLPSGQYF.

The chain uses TRBV28 and TRBJ1-2, with D hard to call. CDR3 length: 12 residues. V was shortened by 1 base and J by 8 bases, with 8 bases between the two germline ends. Looked up from germline, CDR1 is MDHEN and CDR2 is SYDVKM. The CDR3 DNA is TGTGCCAGCAGTTTATCTCCCTGGGGCTACACCTTC. Encoded protein: CASSLSPWGYTF.

The chain combines TRBV7-3 with TRBJ1-2, with 8 nucleotides matching TRBD1. The germline CDR1 and CDR2 sequences are SGHTA and FQGTGA. This CDR3 spans 16 amino acids. V lost 2 bases, J lost 4 bases, and 9 bases stayed unmatched. CDR3 amino acids: CASSLEVGTGTYGYTF. CDR3 nucleotide sequence: TGTGCCAGCAGCTTAGAAGTCGGGACAGGTACCTATGGCTACACCTTC.

For the CDR3, the DNA is TGTGCCAGCAGCCAAGGTCTAGCGGATCAAGAGACCCAGTACTTC. Amino acid sequence: CASSQGLADQETQYF. This chain links TRBV4-2 with TRBJ2-7, with 7 bases that match TRBD2. The assigned J gene may be wrong: the sequence end matches TRBJ2-5 better. Looked up from germline, CDR1 is LGHNA and CDR2 is YNFKEQ. This CDR3 region has 15 residues.

The chain carries TRBV7-3 and TRBJ1-2; D is unclear. Trimming took off 4 bases at V and 8 bases at J, with 23 bases between the two ends. Germline-derived CDR1 and CDR2 are SGHTA and FQGTGA. CDR3 length: 16 residues. CDR3 in amino acids: CASSSGGSEPFEGYTF. The DNA of the CDR3 is TGTGCCAGCAGCTCGGGTGGGAGCGAACCGTTCGAGGGCTACACCTTC.

The genes are TRBV12-5 and TRBJ2-3; 12 bases agree with TRBD2. CDR3 length: 15 amino acids. Losses at the gene ends were 5 bases for V and 4 bases for J; bases not matched to a gene: 4. CDR1 is LGHNT and CDR2 is FRNRAP in the germline V gene. CDR3 in amino acids: CASGGPSGGADTQYF. In DNA, the CDR3 is TGTGCTAGTGGTGGCCCTAGCGGGGGGGCAGATACGCAGTATTTT.

This chain connects TRBV20-1 to TRBJ2-1, with TRBD2 as a possible D gene (6 bases). Germline-derived CDR1 and CDR2 are DFQATT and SNEGSKA (reference sequence). This CDR3 spans 13 amino acids. This CDR3 reads CSLAPTSYNEQFF. The CDR3 DNA is TGCAGCCTAGCGCCGACCTCCTACAATGAGCAGTTCTTC.

The chain links TRBV6-1 to TRBJ2-5; D perhaps matches TRBD2 (6 bases). CDR3 size: 14 residues. From germline, CDR1 is MNHNS and CDR2 SASEGT. V was cut by 3 bases and J by 5 bases, with 13 bases left in between. The CDR3 reads CASSDRGIWETQYF. CDR3 sequence (DNA): TGTGCCAGCAGTGATCGGGGGATTTGGGAGACCCAGTACTTC.

CDR3 DNA: TGTGCCAGCATCCCAGGGGGTCAGGGGTTAGGAGGCTACACCTTC. It yields the protein CASIPGGQGLGGYTF. The chain has TRBV12-3 or TRBV12-4 and TRBJ1-2; 7 nucleotides agree with TRBD1. J was trimmed by 8 bases and V by 7 bases; bases with no gene match: 16. This CDR3 has 15 amino acids.

The chain links TRBV20-1 to TRBJ2-3; no firm D call. Trimming shortened V by 8 bases and J by 4 bases, and 25 bases separated the two germline ends. From germline, CDR1 is DFQATT and CDR2 SNEGSKA (reference sequence). CDR3 length: 16 amino acids. The chain's CDR3 is CSSLRSVRNSPDTQYF. CDR3 DNA: TGCAGTTCTTTACGCTCAGTGCGGAATAGCCCAGATACGCAGTATTTT.

The chain joins TRBV30 to TRBJ1-5, with TRBD1 matching over 9 bases. CDR3 size: 14 residues. V gave up 3 bases and J gave up 6 bases; unmatched junction bases: 6. Germline V gives CDR1 GTSNPN, CDR2 SVGIG (reference sequence). The CDR3 bases are TGTGCCTGGAGGGGACAGGGAGGTGTTCAGCCCCAGCATTTT. Translating gives CAWRGQGGVQPQHF.

J is TRBJ1-2 and V is TRBV5-1; D ambiguous. CDR3 length: 16 residues. Between the trimmed V and J ends, which lost 1 base and 7 bases, there was a span of 20 bases. The germline CDR1 and CDR2 sequences are SGHRS and YFSETQ. The CDR3 sequence is CASSLYTSPEVRGYTF. The DNA of the CDR3 is TGCGCCAGCAGCTTGTACACAAGCCCTGAAGTCCGTGGCTACACCTTC.

The rearrangement joins TRBV28 to TRBJ2-2; 7 bases are shared with TRBD2. V trimming: 4 bases; J trimming: 2 bases; junction bases outside the gene matches: 16. This CDR3 comprises 19 residues. The V gene's germline CDR1 is MDHEN and CDR2 SYDVKM. The CDR3 bases are TGTGCCAGCAGTTCATTGGGACGGGAGAGCGGGGCAAACACCGGGGAGCTGTTTTTT. This encodes CASSSLGRESGANTGELFF.

This clonotype has just a few counts. The chain recombines TRBV20-1 with TRBJ1-2; perhaps TRBD1 as D (5 bases). There are 14 residues in the CDR3. Germline-derived CDR1 and CDR2 are DFQATT and SNEGSKA (reference sequence). Trimming pared 6 bases from V and 2 bases from J, leaving 16 bases between. CDR3 in amino acids: CSASSPGTNYGYTF. The CDR3 DNA sequence: TGCAGTGCCTCCAGCCCAGGGACCAACTATGGCTACACCTTC.

This chain connects TRBV7-2 to TRBJ2-1; 9 nucleotides agree with TRBD2. Germline V CDR1 and CDR2: SGHTA, FQGNSA. There are 19 residues in the CDR3. After removal of 7 bases from V and 7 bases from J, the junction contained 23 bases not matched to a gene. CDR3: CASTPEGLAGSLPGNEQFF. The CDR3 nucleotides read TGTGCCAGCACTCCAGAAGGCCTAGCGGGGTCTCTCCCGGGGAATGAGCAGTTCTTC.

This chain connects TRBV7-2 to TRBJ1-2; no clear D. The V end lost 1 base, the J end lost 0 bases, and 6 bases lay between the germline ends. Germline-derived CDR1 and CDR2 are SGHTA and FQGNSA. The CDR3 has 14 amino acids. In DNA form, the CDR3 reads TGTGCCAGCAGCTTAGTCAGTACTAACTATGGCTACACCTTC. Translated: CASSLVSTNYGYTF.

This clonotype was picked up many times. V gene TRBV13 combines with J gene TRBJ2-3; tentative D call: TRBD2 (6 bases). CDR1 and CDR2 from the germline V gene are PRHDT and FYEKMQ (reference sequence). CDR3 length equals 17 residues. V was clipped by 5 bases and J by 2 bases, with 20 bases between them. The chain's CDR3 is CASSQRTSSKITDTQYF. DNA for the CDR3: TGTGCCAGCAGCCAAAGAACTAGCAGCAAAATCACAGATACGCAGTATTTT.

Note on this clonotype: A much larger clone sits a single nucleotide away, making a read error possible. The rearrangement joins TRBV12-3 or TRBV12-4 to TRBJ2-1; 10 bases map to TRBD1. The V segment lost 6 bases and the J segment 7 bases; nucleotides outside the gene matches: 6. CDR3 length: 14 residues. The CDR3 sequence: CASSVTGGSNEQFF. Here the CDR3 DNA reads TGTGCCAGCAGCGTGACAGGGGGCTCGAATGAGCAGTTCTTC.